The 32 T cell receptor beta chains in this list originate from one sample, sequenced in a study of cytomegalovirus exposure and HLA in healthy donors. Measured with immunoSEQ multiplex PCR; TCRdb has only the in-frame clones, and not every one. The sample holds over 60,000 clones, 96% seen once. Input material: PBMCs. These receptors all come from a man aged 18 to 30 in good health and CMV-seronegative.

Regarding this clone: One end of the junction fails to match germline, which may point to a read error. The V call is TRBV19, the J call TRBJ1-1; 7 positions match TRBD1. This CDR3 contains 15 residues. Germline V gene data show CDR1 as LNHDA and CDR2 as SQIVND (reference sequence). The CDR3 coding sequence is TGTGCCAGTACTATAACAGGGGCCATGAACACTGAAGCTTTCTTT. Translating it yields CASTITGAMNTEAFF.

The rearrangement links TRBV9 to TRBJ2-5; 12 bases agree with TRBD2. The length of the CDR3 is 16 residues. Germline V gene lookup returns CDR1 SGDLS and CDR2 YYNGEE. The J segment lost 3 bases and the V segment lost 4 bases, leaving 7 bases of the junction unmatched. The CDR3 nucleotides are TGTGCCAGCAGCTTCCGACTAGCGGGAGACAAAGAGACCCAGTACTTC. Translating it yields CASSFRLAGDKETQYF.

This sequence joins TRBV7-9 and TRBJ2-7; TRBD1 matches 9 bases. The CDR3 totals 15 residues. Looked up from germline, CDR1 is SEHNR and CDR2 is FQNEAQ (reference sequence). Germline trimming cut 3 bases from V and 5 bases from J; bases unmatched to any gene: 8. CDR3 protein: CASSLADRGFHEQYF. The DNA of the CDR3 is TGTGCCAGCAGCTTGGCGGACAGGGGATTCCACGAGCAGTACTTC.

V is TRBV4-1 and J is TRBJ1-2; D perhaps matches TRBD1 (5 bases). V gave up 4 bases and J gave up 2 bases, with 11 bases separating them. Germline V gene data show CDR1 as MGHRA and CDR2 as YSYEKL. The CDR3 is made up of 14 amino acids. CDR3 in amino acids: CASSPSQGNYGYTF. The CDR3 DNA reads as TGCGCCAGCAGCCCCTCCCAGGGAAACTATGGCTACACCTTC.

CDR3 region: CATKPTGLNTGELFF. The CDR3 DNA follows: TGTGCCACGAAACCTACAGGGTTGAACACCGGGGAGCTGTTTTTT. V and J are TRBV6-5 and TRBJ2-2; tentative D call: TRBD1 (6 bases). CDR1 and CDR2 from the germline V gene are MNHEY and SVGAGI. This CDR3 region has 15 residues. Trimming took off 10 bases at V and 1 base at J, with 16 bases between the two ends.

V usage is TRBV19 and J usage is TRBJ1-2; 7 nucleotides line up with TRBD1. The germline CDR1 and CDR2 sequences are LNHDA and SQIVND (reference sequence). The V and J ends lost 8 bases and 4 bases, in that order; junction bases with no gene match: 7. This CDR3 is 13 amino acids long. The CDR3 sequence: CASLDRRTYGYTF. The CDR3 nucleotides are TGTGCCAGTCTGGACAGGCGAACCTATGGCTACACCTTC.

The chain links TRBV30 to TRBJ1-1; 7 bases are shared with TRBD1. The CDR3 is made up of 13 amino acids. With V trimmed by 5 bases and J by 5 bases, 8 bases remained unmatched. CDR1 and CDR2 from the germline V gene are GTSNPN and SVGIG (reference sequence). CDR3 sequence reads: CAWDIQGSTEAFF. Here the CDR3 DNA reads TGTGCCTGGGACATACAGGGGTCAACTGAAGCTTTCTTT.

The chain combines TRBV15 with TRBJ2-5, with 9 bases aligning to TRBD1. The J segment lost 5 bases and the V segment lost 0 bases, leaving 10 bases of the junction unmatched. The CDR3 is 17 residues long. The germline V gene encodes CDR1 LNHNV and CDR2 YYDKDF (reference sequence). CDR3 nucleotides: TGTGCCACCAGCAGAGATCTCCGGACAGGGGAGTTGGAGACCCAGTACTTC. This sequence encodes CATSRDLRTGELETQYF. The full variable domain, in which reference TRBV15 and TRBJ2-5 provide the parts outside the CDR3, is DAMVIQNPRYQVTQFGKPVTLSCSQTLNHNVMYWYQQKSSQAPKLLFHYYDKDFNNEADTPDNFQSRRPNTSFCFLDIRSPGLGDTAMYLCATSRDLRTGELETQYFGPGTRLLVL.

The chain is built from TRBV27 and TRBJ2-7; TRBD2 might be the D (5 bases). The CDR3 loop spans 14 amino acids. Germline V gives CDR1 MNHEY, CDR2 SMNVEV (reference sequence). V was pared by 2 bases and J by 7 bases, with 15 bases between. The CDR3 region has the DNA TGTGCCAGCAGTTTAGACATCGGAACGGGGGAGCAGTACTTC. It codes for CASSLDIGTGEQYF.

The J gene is TRBJ1-1, the V gene TRBV10-2; TRBD1 is a possible D gene (6 bases). Trimming removed 6 bases at V and 1 base at J, with 15 bases between. Germline loops: CDR1 WSHSY, CDR2 SAAADI. The CDR3 has 15 amino acids. This CDR3 is CASRGNREGNTEAFF. For the CDR3, the DNA is TGCGCCAGCAGAGGAAACAGGGAGGGGAACACTGAAGCTTTCTTT.

The chain recombines TRBV11-2 with TRBJ1-2, with no clear D. Germline V gives CDR1 SGHAT, CDR2 FQNNGV. V lost 5 bases and J lost 5, with 9 bases in between. The CDR3 covers 12 residues. CDR3 coding DNA: TGTGCCAGCAGCATGAGAGGTTATGGCTACACCTTC. Residues: CASSMRGYGYTF.

The rearrangement links TRBV5-8 to TRBJ2-7; D gene uncertain. The CDR3 extends over 12 amino acids. Germline assignment: CDR1 SGHTS and CDR2 YDEGEE. V was clipped by 2 bases and J by 1 base, with 4 bases between them. CDR3 DNA: TGTGCCAGCAGCTTCCGGTCCTACGAGCAGTACTTC. Amino acids: CASSFRSYEQYF.

This sequence joins TRBV7-9 and TRBJ1-2; D is undetermined. Trimming cost V 1 base and J 8 bases, with 14 bases left between them. CDR1 is SEHNR and CDR2 is FQNEAQ in the germline V gene (reference sequence). The CDR3 has 14 amino acids. This CDR3 is CASSLDRGTRGYTF. In DNA, the CDR3 is TGTGCCAGCAGCTTAGATCGGGGTACGCGAGGCTACACCTTC.

The V and J genes are TRBV18 and TRBJ1-1; TRBD1 is a possible D gene (6 bases). Trimming left V 4 bases short and J 5 bases short, with 14 bases between. The CDR3 consists of 14 residues. The germline V gene encodes CDR1 KGHSH and CDR2 LQKENI. The CDR3 sequence: CASSLSGTLTEAFF. The CDR3 DNA reads TGTGCCAGCTCACTTTCCGGGACACTTACTGAAGCTTTCTTT.

The chain combines TRBV27 with TRBJ1-4, with D maybe TRBD1 (6 bases). Germline CDR1 and CDR2: MNHEY and SMNVEV (reference sequence). This CDR3 comprises 15 residues. V was clipped by 0 bases and J by 1 base, with 6 bases between them. The CDR3 region is CASSLSQGTNEKLFF. For the CDR3, the DNA is TGTGCCAGCAGTTTATCACAGGGAACTAATGAAAAACTGTTTTTT.

The chain carries TRBV7-9 and TRBJ2-1, with a tentative D call TRBD1 (6 bases). With 5 bases removed from V and 0 bases from J, the gap between germline ends came to 14 bases. Per the germline V gene, CDR1 is SEHNR and CDR2 is FQNEAQ (reference sequence). CDR3 length equals 16 residues. The CDR3 sequence is CASSAQQGSSYNEQFF. DNA for the CDR3: TGTGCCAGCAGCGCACAACAGGGAAGCTCCTACAATGAGCAGTTCTTC.

The chain is built from TRBV19 and TRBJ1-3; D unresolved. The CDR3 totals 15 residues. Germline CDR1 and CDR2: LNHDA and SQIVND (reference sequence). With 4 bases removed from V and 0 bases from J, the gap between germline ends came to 10 bases. The CDR3 coding sequence is TGTGCCAGTAGTACCGCCATGAGCTCTGGAAACACCATATATTTT. This sequence encodes CASSTAMSSGNTIYF.

The V and J genes are TRBV7-9 and TRBJ1-1; 8 bases are shared with TRBD1. Germline V gene sequence: CDR1 SEHNR, CDR2 FQNEAQ (reference sequence). The CDR3 spans 15 residues. V gave up 6 bases and J gave up 3 bases; unmatched junction bases: 9. Here the CDR3 DNA reads TGTGCCAGCAGTAAACGACAGGGGTGGGACACTGAAGCTTTCTTT. This encodes CASSKRQGWDTEAFF.

This chain joins TRBV4-2 and TRBJ2-1; no reliable D call. Trimming cost V 3 bases and J 4 bases, with 19 bases left between them. Germline CDR1 and CDR2: LGHNA and YNFKEQ. There are 17 residues in the CDR3. CDR3 amino acids: CASSHDRSFGLYNEQFF. CDR3 sequence (DNA): TGTGCCAGCAGCCATGACCGGAGTTTCGGCTTATACAATGAGCAGTTCTTC.

The chain couples TRBV18 to TRBJ1-1; TRBD1 matches at 9 bases. V was pared by 6 bases and J by 5 bases, with 7 bases of the junction left unmatched. Germline lookup yields CDR1 KGHSH and CDR2 LQKENI. This CDR3 region has 14 residues. The CDR3: CASSPGQGITEAFF. The CDR3 DNA reads TGTGCCAGCTCCCCGGGACAGGGAATAACTGAAGCTTTCTTT.

This chain's CDR3 is CAWSVVVTDYGYTF. CDR3 nucleotide sequence: TGTGCCTGGAGTGTAGTGGTAACGGACTATGGCTACACCTTC. The V call is TRBV30, the J call TRBJ1-2; the D is unclear. Germline CDR1 is GTSNPN and CDR2 is SVGIG (reference sequence). CDR3 size: 14 residues. V lost 0 bases and J lost 3, with 11 bases in between.

This chain joins TRBV7-9 and TRBJ1-1; TRBD1 is a possible D gene (5 bases). This CDR3 has 15 amino acids. Germline V lookup: CDR1 SEHNR, CDR2 FQNEAQ (reference sequence). V was shortened by 8 bases and J by 0 bases, with 16 bases between the two germline ends. Here the CDR3 reads CASPLAAGLNTEAFF. CDR3 bases: TGTGCCAGCCCTTTGGCTGCAGGGTTGAACACTGAAGCTTTCTTT.

The gene calls are TRBV9 and TRBJ2-2, with D possibly being TRBD1 (5 bases). In germline, CDR1 is SGDLS, CDR2 YYNGEE. Trimming removed 2 bases at V and 4 bases at J, with 9 bases between. The CDR3 loop spans 14 amino acids. The CDR3 nucleotides are TGTGCCAGCAGCGTTACAGGTTCCACCGGGGAGCTGTTTTTT. Translated: CASSVTGSTGELFF. The entire variable domain, with the rest obtained from reference TRBV9 and TRBJ2-2, is as follows: DSGVTQTPKHLITATGQRVTLRCSPRSGDLSVYWYQQSLDQGLQFLIQYYNGEERAKGNILERFSAQQFPDLHSELNLSSLELGDSALYFCASSVTGSTGELFFGEGSRLTVL.

V is TRBV30 and J is TRBJ2-7, with TRBD2 matching over 14 bases. The CDR3 sequence is 19 residues long. The germline V gene encodes CDR1 GTSNPN and CDR2 SVGIG (reference sequence). J lost 7 bases, V lost 0 bases, and 17 bases had no gene match. In DNA form, the CDR3 reads TGTGCCTGGAGTGTAAAGGCCCGACTAGCGGGAGGGCCTTTCGGTGAGCAGTACTTC. Protein product: CAWSVKARLAGGPFGEQYF.

V and J are TRBV28 and TRBJ1-2, with unresolved D. This CDR3 has 14 amino acids. The V gene's germline CDR1 is MDHEN and CDR2 SYDVKM. The V gene lost 6 bases and the J gene lost 1 base, with 12 bases spanning the gap. The CDR3 nucleotides are TGTGCCAGCAGGAGGGAGGTTGATAACTATGGCTACACCTTC. As protein: CASRREVDNYGYTF.

The CDR3 loop is CASNLRGGTEAFF. The CDR3, as DNA: TGCGCCAGCAACCTCCGGGGGGGCACTGAAGCTTTCTTT. This sequence joins TRBV4-1 and TRBJ1-1; possible D gene TRBD1, 5 bases. Germline assignment: CDR1 MGHRA and CDR2 YSYEKL. The CDR3 extends over 13 amino acids. Trimming stripped 7 bases from V and 4 bases from J, with 13 bases between.

As to this clone: At one boundary the junction diverges from the germline segment, which might be a read error. The rearrangement links TRBV10-3 to TRBJ2-1; 7 positions agree with TRBD2. This CDR3 is built from 13 residues. In germline, CDR1 is ENHRY, CDR2 SYGVKD. The CDR3 DNA follows: TGTGCCATCAGACCGACTAGCTACGATGAGCAGTTCTTC. This gives the protein CAIRPTSYDEQFF.

The chain employs TRBV7-8 and TRBJ1-1; D gene ambiguous. V lost 5 bases and J 1 base, leaving 14 bases between the germline ends. CDR3 length: 15 residues. Germline CDR1 reads SGHVS; CDR2 reads FQNEAQ. The CDR3 DNA reads TGTGCCAGCAGCCCCTACCCACGGGAGAACACTGAAGCTTTCTTT. Translated: CASSPYPRENTEAFF. The full variable domain, in which reference TRBV7-8 and TRBJ1-1 provide the parts outside the CDR3, is GAGVSQSPRYKVAKRGQDVALRCDPISGHVSLFWYQQALGQGPEFLTYFQNEAQLDKSGLPSDRFFAERPEGSVSTLKIQRTQQEDSAVYLCASSPYPRENTEAFFGQGTRLTVV.

The chain recombines TRBV27 with TRBJ1-5; D is ambiguous. Trimming left V 5 bases short and J 6 bases short, with 17 bases between. This CDR3 has 15 amino acids. Germline CDR1 and CDR2: MNHEY and SMNVEV (reference sequence). The CDR3, as DNA: TGTGCCAGCAGTCCTCACGACATGGAATCTCAGCCCCAGCATTTT. The encoded protein is CASSPHDMESQPQHF.

The chain uses TRBV5-1 and TRBJ2-7; 7 bases are a match to TRBD1. Unmatched junction bases numbered 10, after V lost 4 bases and J lost 6 bases. The CDR3 length is 14 residues. The V gene's germline CDR1 is SGHRS and CDR2 YFSETQ. The CDR3 reads CASSPEQGSIEQYF. CDR3 sequence (DNA): TGCGCCAGCAGCCCGGAACAGGGGAGCATCGAGCAGTACTTC.

CDR3 sequence (DNA): TGTGCCAGCAGTACAACATATACTAATGAAAAACTGTTTTTT. As protein: CASSTTYTNEKLFF. The rearrangement joins TRBV6-6 to TRBJ1-4, with D hard to call. V was shortened by 5 bases and J by 2 bases, with 9 bases between the two germline ends. Germline V gene lookup returns CDR1 MNHNY and CDR2 SVGAGI (reference sequence). The CDR3 has 14 residues.

The chain combines TRBV6-4 with TRBJ1-6; unclear D gene. The germline V and J ends were trimmed by 3 bases and 3 bases, with 6 bases remaining between them. The CDR3 has 14 amino acids. Germline values: CDR1 MRHNA, CDR2 SNTAGT. DNA for the CDR3: TGTGCCAGCAGTGAAAACAGCTATAATTCACCCCTCCACTTT. Its protein is CASSENSYNSPLHF.